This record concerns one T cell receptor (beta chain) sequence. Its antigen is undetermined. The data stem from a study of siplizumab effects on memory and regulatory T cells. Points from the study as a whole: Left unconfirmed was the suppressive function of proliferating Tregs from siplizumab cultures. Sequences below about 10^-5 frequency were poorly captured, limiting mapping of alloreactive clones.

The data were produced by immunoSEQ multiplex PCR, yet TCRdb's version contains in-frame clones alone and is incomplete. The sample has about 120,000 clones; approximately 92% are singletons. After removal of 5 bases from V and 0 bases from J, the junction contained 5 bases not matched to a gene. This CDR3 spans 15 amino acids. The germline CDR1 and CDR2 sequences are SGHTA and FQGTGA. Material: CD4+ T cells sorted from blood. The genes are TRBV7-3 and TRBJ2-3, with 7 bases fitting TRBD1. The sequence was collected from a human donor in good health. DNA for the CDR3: TGTGCCAGCAGCCAGGTCAGGGGGAGCACAGATACGCAGTATTTT. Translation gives CASSQVRGSTDTQYF.